This T cell receptor beta chain originates from a study of shared clonotypes between healthy human individuals. An assay was performed, and its level was deep. Using immunoSEQ multiplex PCR, the repertoire was profiled, and TCRdb retains in-frame clones only, with some absent. The sample includes around 510,000 clones, 70% to 80% of them seen just once. The germline CDR1 and CDR2 sequences are LNHDA and SQIVND (reference sequence). The CDR3 is made up of 13 amino acids. V lost 6 bases, J lost 4 bases, and 12 bases lay in between. The sequenced sample consisted of PBMCs. This TCR came from a woman aged 40 to 55 in good health. Some clones in this sample may be carry-over from other donors' samples. The V gene is TRBV19, the J gene TRBJ1-1; D is possibly TRBD1 (5 bases). The CDR3 nucleotides read TGTGCCAGTAGCGCGCAGGGAGTCACTGAAGCTTTCTTT. Encoded protein: CASSAQGVTEAFF.